This T cell receptor beta chain was recorded in a study of CD8 T cells in ankylosing spondylitis. Study-wide points: Reports of some motif variants in reactive arthritis synovial fluid and blood predate this one. Matched ankylosing spondylitis synovial fluid reportedly contained a significantly enriched population of disease-linked clones.

Note on this clonotype: Its antigen is still unknown.

Quantitative 5'-RACE with molecular barcodes generated TCR beta libraries. TCRdb fed the 5' RACE reads into MiXCR, producing one record per CDR3 protein. Of 150,000 to 200,000 distinct CDR3 sequences in the sample, about 18% were seen once. The J segment lost 4 bases and the V segment lost 6 bases, leaving 6 bases of the junction unmatched. The CDR3 covers 14 residues. The TCR sequence derives from a male donor between 10 and 30 years old with ankylosing spondylitis or in good health (not recorded which). The chain couples TRBV12-3 or TRBV12-4 to TRBJ2-1; TRBD2 agrees at 7 bases. Material: blood, either unsorted or a sorted T cell fraction (not recorded which). CDR3 residues: CASRRLAEYNEQFF. The CDR3 DNA sequence: TGTGCCAGCAGGAGACTAGCCGAATACAATGAGCAGTTCTTC.